This T cell receptor beta chain was captured by sequencing in a study of a mutant IDH1 vaccine in newly diagnosed glioma. Study-wide context: Most patients had radiochemotherapy with temozolomide before enrollment; others had one alone.

Remarks on this clone: Its antigen is still unknown.

Germline V gene sequence: CDR1 MGHRA, CDR2 YSYEKL. The CDR3 is 15 amino acids. After removal of 2 bases from V and 4 bases from J, the junction contained 4 bases not matched to a gene. The protocol was immunoSEQ multiplex PCR, while the TCRdb copy is restricted to in-frame clones and leaves out a portion. The sample has 30,000 to 35,000 clones, 56% seen once. Time point described: week 5, during vaccination. One vaccine dose held 300 ug of mutant IDH1 20-mer peptide and came with topical imiquimod. The receptor comes from a woman between 18 and 29 years old with glioma. The gene calls are TRBV4-1 and TRBJ1-2; TRBD1 agrees at 10 bases. The sequencing here drew on PBMCs, taken from a glioma patient whose treatment included an IDH1 peptide vaccine. The CDR3 nucleotides are TGCGCCAGCAGCCAACCGGGACAGGGGATCTATGGCTACACCTTC. Translation: CASSQPGQGIYGYTF.